A selection of T cell receptor beta chains follows, all from one sample in a study of beta chain features in type 1 diabetes. Libraries were prepared by immunoSEQ multiplex PCR; TCRdb keeps only in-frame clonotypes and omits some of them. This sample yields around 310,000 clones, of which roughly 13% are seen a single time; roughly 0.015% belongs to the top ten. Sequencing was performed on naive CD4+ T cells from blood. The receptors were sampled from a woman between 18 and 29 years old with type 1 diabetes. Each CDR3 is given with its conserved first and last residue. The D gene is left open where the match is weak. Not all rows give a size; the values are once, few, many and, for expanded clones, a class.

cdr3_nt: TGTGCCAGCAGTTCCCAGCCGGGAGGGCCGCCTTACAATGAGCAGTTCTTC
cdr3_aa: CASSSQPGGPPYNEQFF
j_call: TRBJ2-1
v_call: TRBV28
clone_size: -
d_call: TRBD2

cdr3_nt: TGTGCCAGCAGCTTAACAGGGCCTACAACTAATGAAAAACTGTTTTTT
cdr3_aa: CASSLTGPTTNEKLFF
j_call: TRBJ1-4
v_call: TRBV7-2
clone_size: few
d_call: -

cdr3_nt: TGTGCCAGCAGCCCCGCCGGCCGGGGGGGCTCCTACGAGCAGTACTTC
cdr3_aa: CASSPAGRGGSYEQYF
j_call: TRBJ2-7
v_call: TRBV5-4
clone_size: -
d_call: TRBD2

cdr3_nt: TGTGCCAGCAGTTTGGGGGTGCTAGCGGGTAATGAGCAGTTCTTC
cdr3_aa: CASSLGVLAGNEQFF
j_call: TRBJ2-1
v_call: TRBV28
clone_size: -
d_call: TRBD2

cdr3_nt: TGTGCCAGCATCCGGACAGGGTCGGGGCTCAGGCATTTT
cdr3_aa: CASIRTGSGLRHF
j_call: TRBJ1-3
v_call: TRBV28
clone_size: -
d_call: TRBD1

cdr3_nt: TGTGCCAGCAGTGAACTAGCGGCTCAAGAGACCCAGTACTTC
cdr3_aa: CASSELAAQETQYF
j_call: TRBJ2-5
v_call: TRBV27
clone_size: few
d_call: TRBD2

cdr3_nt: TGTGCCATCAGTGAGCAGGTAGCGGGACGCAATGAGCAGTTCTTC
cdr3_aa: CAISEQVAGRNEQFF
j_call: TRBJ2-1
v_call: TRBV10-3
clone_size: -
d_call: TRBD2

cdr3_nt: TGCAGTGCTTACACAGGGGGAGAAGCTTTCTTT
cdr3_aa: CSAYTGGEAFF
j_call: TRBJ1-1
v_call: TRBV20-1
clone_size: few
d_call: TRBD1

cdr3_nt: TGTGCCAGCAGCCGGAGGACAGGGGGGATGGGGCTTGATGAAAAACTGTTTTTT
cdr3_aa: CASSRRTGGMGLDEKLFF
j_call: TRBJ1-4
v_call: TRBV5-4
clone_size: -
d_call: TRBD1

cdr3_nt: TGTGCCAGCAGCTGGAGCACCGTGGGCGGGGAGCTGTTTTTT
cdr3_aa: CASSWSTVGGELFF
j_call: TRBJ2-2
v_call: TRBV5-4
clone_size: -
d_call: -

cdr3_nt: TGTGCCTGGAGTTCTAGCGGGAGAGGCAATGAGCAGTTCTTC
cdr3_aa: CAWSSSGRGNEQFF
j_call: TRBJ2-1
v_call: TRBV30
clone_size: few
d_call: TRBD2

cdr3_nt: TGTGCCAGCAGCTTAGCAGGAGCGGGGCCCAATGAGCAGTTCTTC
cdr3_aa: CASSLAGAGPNEQFF
j_call: TRBJ2-1
v_call: TRBV7-2
clone_size: -
d_call: TRBD2

cdr3_nt: TGTGCCAGCAGCCCAGGGGGGAGTCAGCCCCAGCATTTT
cdr3_aa: CASSPGGSQPQHF
j_call: TRBJ1-5
v_call: TRBV7-9
clone_size: few
d_call: TRBD1

cdr3_nt: TGTGCCAGCTCACCGGCAGCGAAAAACTATGGCTACACCTTC
cdr3_aa: CASSPAAKNYGYTF
j_call: TRBJ1-2
v_call: TRBV18
clone_size: -
d_call: -

cdr3_nt: TGTGCCAGCAATCCCCGTGGGGCAGGCTTCTACGAGCAGTACTTC
cdr3_aa: CASNPRGAGFYEQYF
j_call: TRBJ2-7
v_call: TRBV6-6
clone_size: -
d_call: -

cdr3_nt: TGCGCCAGTTCCAGACGGGGTTACACTGAAGCTTTCTTT
cdr3_aa: CASSRRGYTEAFF
j_call: TRBJ1-1
v_call: TRBV4-3
clone_size: -
d_call: -

cdr3_nt: TGTGCCAGCTCACCCCAAGGGGGAAGGGTGGACACTGAAGCTTTCTTT
cdr3_aa: CASSPQGGRVDTEAFF
j_call: TRBJ1-1
v_call: TRBV18
clone_size: -
d_call: -

cdr3_nt: TGCGCCAGCAGCCTGGGGGGTCTAACAGGGGATGAGCAGTTCTTC
cdr3_aa: CASSLGGLTGDEQFF
j_call: TRBJ2-1
v_call: TRBV5-1
clone_size: -
d_call: -

cdr3_nt: TGTGCCAGCAGCTCCGGCGGGACAGGTCTCTCCTACGAGCAGTACTTC
cdr3_aa: CASSSGGTGLSYEQYF
j_call: TRBJ2-7
v_call: TRBV11-1
clone_size: -
d_call: TRBD1

cdr3_nt: TGTGCCAGCAGTACCCCGACAGGCTCGACCCAGTACTTC
cdr3_aa: CASSTPTGSTQYF
j_call: TRBJ2-5
v_call: TRBV6-6
clone_size: -
d_call: -

cdr3_nt: TGCGCCAGCAGCTTGGGACTGGACAATCAGCCCCAGCATTTT
cdr3_aa: CASSLGLDNQPQHF
j_call: TRBJ1-5
v_call: TRBV5-1
clone_size: -
d_call: -

cdr3_nt: TGTGCCAGCAGTTTGCCACACTACGAGCAGTACTTC
cdr3_aa: CASSLPHYEQYF
j_call: TRBJ2-7
v_call: TRBV28
clone_size: few
d_call: -

cdr3_nt: TGCGCCAGCAGCCCCGACGGGGACAGGGGATGGCATGAGCAGTTCTTC
cdr3_aa: CASSPDGDRGWHEQFF
j_call: TRBJ2-1
v_call: TRBV5-1
clone_size: few
d_call: TRBD1

cdr3_nt: TGTGCCAGCAGAGGACTAGCGGGATCCAATGAGCAGTTCTTC
cdr3_aa: CASRGLAGSNEQFF
j_call: TRBJ2-1
v_call: TRBV2
clone_size: -
d_call: TRBD2

cdr3_nt: TGTGCCAGCTCACCACCGCCCTACAACACCGGGGAGCTGTTTTTT
cdr3_aa: CASSPPPYNTGELFF
j_call: TRBJ2-2
v_call: TRBV18
clone_size: -
d_call: -

cdr3_nt: TGTGCCATCAGTGAGTCCAGGGGCTCACACTATGGCTACACCTTC
cdr3_aa: CAISESRGSHYGYTF
j_call: TRBJ1-2
v_call: TRBV10-3
clone_size: few
d_call: -

cdr3_nt: TGTGCCAGTAGCGGGAGTTCATTAGGAGAAAACATTCAGTACTTC
cdr3_aa: CASSGSSLGENIQYF
j_call: TRBJ2-4
v_call: TRBV19
clone_size: -
d_call: -

cdr3_nt: TGTGCCTGGAGTCTCGGGGGGGGGATTGGGAATGAGCAGTTCTTC
cdr3_aa: CAWSLGGGIGNEQFF
j_call: TRBJ2-1
v_call: TRBV30
clone_size: -
d_call: TRBD2

cdr3_nt: TGTGCCAGCAGCCCGGTCGGACAGGAGACAATAGAGTACTTC
cdr3_aa: CASSPVGQETIEYF
j_call: TRBJ2-7
v_call: TRBV7-2
clone_size: -
d_call: TRBD1

cdr3_nt: TGTGCCAGCTCACCACCGGGGGGGTCTGAAGCTTTCTTT
cdr3_aa: CASSPPGGSEAFF
j_call: TRBJ1-1
v_call: TRBV18
clone_size: -
d_call: -

cdr3_nt: TGTGCCTGGAGTGCACAGGGACAGGGTAGTGGCTACACCTTC
cdr3_aa: CAWSAQGQGSGYTF
j_call: TRBJ1-2
v_call: TRBV30
clone_size: -
d_call: TRBD1

cdr3_nt: TGTGCCAGCAGCCGGAATAGCGATGAGCAGTTCTTC
cdr3_aa: CASSRNSDEQFF
j_call: TRBJ2-1
v_call: TRBV7-9
clone_size: -
d_call: -

cdr3_nt: TGTGCCAGCGGGACAGGGGAGACCCAGTACTTC
cdr3_aa: CASGTGETQYF
j_call: TRBJ2-5
v_call: TRBV7-7
clone_size: -
d_call: TRBD1

cdr3_nt: TGTGCCAGCAGTGGTACTAGCGGGTTAGCCAAAAACATTCAGTACTTC
cdr3_aa: CASSGTSGLAKNIQYF
j_call: TRBJ2-4
v_call: TRBV25-1
clone_size: few
d_call: TRBD2

cdr3_nt: TGTGCCAGCAGCCGGGACAGGTACCAAGAGACCCAGTACTTC
cdr3_aa: CASSRDRYQETQYF
j_call: TRBJ2-5
v_call: TRBV11-3
clone_size: -
d_call: TRBD1